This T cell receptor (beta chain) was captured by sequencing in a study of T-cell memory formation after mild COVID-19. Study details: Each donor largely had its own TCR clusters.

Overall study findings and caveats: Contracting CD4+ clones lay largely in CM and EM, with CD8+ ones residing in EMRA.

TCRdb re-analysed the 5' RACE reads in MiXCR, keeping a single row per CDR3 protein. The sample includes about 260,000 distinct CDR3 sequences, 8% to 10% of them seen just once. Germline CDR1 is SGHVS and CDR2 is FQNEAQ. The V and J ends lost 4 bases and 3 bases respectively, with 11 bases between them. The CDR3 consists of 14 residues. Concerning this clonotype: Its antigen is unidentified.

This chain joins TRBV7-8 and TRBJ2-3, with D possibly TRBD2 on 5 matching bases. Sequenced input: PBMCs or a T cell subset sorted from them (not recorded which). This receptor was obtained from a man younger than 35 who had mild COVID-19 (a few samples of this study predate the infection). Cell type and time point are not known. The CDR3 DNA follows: TGTGCCAGCAGCTCCCTCGTAGCGACAGATACGCAGTATTTT. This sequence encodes CASSSLVATDTQYF.